These 18 T cell receptor beta chains were all obtained from the same sample, sequenced in a study of identical twins. TCRdb ran MiXCR on the 5' RACE reads and lists one entry per CDR3 protein. The repertoire has under 450,000 distinct CDR3 sequences, approximately 18% of them found once; the top ten carry 12%. Sequencing was done on a sample of naive T cells sorted from blood. These TCRs come from a man between 45 and 60 years old in good health.

This clonotype has just a few counts. The genes are TRBV20-1 and TRBJ1-1, with D possibly being TRBD1 (5 bases). Germline V gives CDR1 DFQATT, CDR2 SNEGSKA (reference sequence). V was pared by 2 bases and J by 5 bases, with 18 bases between. This CDR3 comprises 15 residues. CDR3 DNA sequence: TGCAGTGCTAGATCCTGGGACTCCCGGAGGACTGAAGCTTTCTTT. Encoded protein: CSARSWDSRRTEAFF.

This clonotype appeared a few times. The rearrangement uses TRBV29-1 and TRBJ2-2; D perhaps matches TRBD2 (6 bases). This CDR3 is built from 13 residues. Trimming removed 4 bases at V and 6 bases at J, with 12 bases between. Germline loops: CDR1 SQVTM, CDR2 ANQGSEA. The CDR3 region has the DNA TGCAGCGTTGGTTCTAGCGACCCCGGGGAGCTGTTTTTT. This translates into CSVGSSDPGELFF.

For this clonotype: Given the absence of the conserved phenylalanine or tryptophan at the CDR3 end, a read error is likely. The gene calls are TRBV20-1 and TRBJ2-2; 14 nucleotides align to TRBD2. The CDR3 contains 17 residues. Germline V lookup: CDR1 DFQATT, CDR2 SNEGSKA (reference sequence). Trimming at V came to 0 bases and at J to 7 bases, leaving 7 bases not matched to a gene. The chain's CDR3 is CSARDRTSGRMGGELFL. The CDR3 DNA follows: TGCAGTGCTAGAGATCGGACTAGCGGGAGGATGGGCGGGGAGCTGTTTTTA.

This clonotype was counted only a few times. The gene calls are TRBV7-2 and TRBJ2-7; 7 bases line up with TRBD1. The germline CDR1 and CDR2 sequences are SGHTA and FQGNSA. This CDR3 contains 14 residues. V gave up 5 bases and J gave up 2 bases; unmatched junction bases: 6. The CDR3 loop is CASSKTGFAYEQYF. The CDR3 DNA reads as TGTGCCAGCAGCAAGACAGGGTTTGCCTACGAGCAGTACTTC.

The sample holds many counts of this clonotype. The chain carries TRBV6-1 and TRBJ2-2, with D perhaps matching TRBD2 (5 bases). V was trimmed by 8 bases and J by 4 bases, leaving 14 bases between them. Per the germline V gene, CDR1 is MNHNS and CDR2 is SASEGT. The CDR3 is 14 amino acids. CDR3 amino acids: CASVRETLTGELFF. CDR3 in DNA: TGTGCCAGCGTCCGGGAAACCCTCACCGGGGAGCTGTTTTTT.

This clonotype was seen more than once but under ten times. The CDR3 nucleotides are TGTGCCATCAGTGAGTCAGGGACAGCCTACGAGCAGTACTTC. This gives the protein CAISESGTAYEQYF. The chain uses TRBV10-3 and TRBJ2-7; 7 bases are a match to TRBD1. V lost 0 bases and J lost 2; bases outside the gene matches: 1. The CDR3 covers 14 residues. Germline-derived CDR1 and CDR2 are ENHRY and SYGVKD.

The chain links TRBV27 to TRBJ2-5; 7 bases match TRBD2. The J segment lost 4 bases and the V segment lost 0 bases, leaving 8 bases of the junction unmatched. Germline V gene lookup returns CDR1 MNHEY and CDR2 SMNVEV (reference sequence). The CDR3 extends over 16 amino acids. CDR3 nucleotide sequence: TGTGCCAGCAGTTTATCCCGCCAGACTAGCTCAGAGACCCAGTACTTC. This codes for CASSLSRQTSSETQYF.

This clonotype has a handful of counts. The chain recombines TRBV7-2 with TRBJ2-1, with a tentative D call TRBD1 (5 bases). Germline V gene lookup returns CDR1 SGHTA and CDR2 FQGNSA. The CDR3 spans 14 residues. V was clipped by 0 bases and J by 7 bases, with 10 bases between them. CDR3 loop: CASSLAPGWNEQFF. The CDR3 nucleotides read TGTGCCAGCAGCTTAGCTCCAGGGTGGAATGAGCAGTTCTTC.

This clonotype appeared a few times. The V and J genes are TRBV7-2 and TRBJ2-1, with D perhaps matching TRBD2 (6 bases). CDR3 length equals 17 residues. The V gene's germline CDR1 is SGHTA and CDR2 FQGNSA. V gave up 5 bases and J gave up 1 base, with 18 bases separating them. CDR3 nucleotides: TGTGCCAGCAGCCTGTTCCCCTTAGCGGCATCCTACAATGAGCAGTTCTTC. Translated: CASSLFPLAASYNEQFF.

This clonotype came up many times. The CDR3 nucleotides are TGCAGCGTTGTAGCTCCCTCGAACACCGGGGAGCTGTTTTTT. It encodes CSVVAPSNTGELFF. The chain combines TRBV29-1 with TRBJ2-2; D gene uncertain. Per germline, CDR1 SQVTM and CDR2 ANQGSEA. V was trimmed by 4 bases and J by 0 bases, leaving 9 bases between them. The CDR3 consists of 14 residues.

The chain combines TRBV20-1 with TRBJ2-7, with D maybe TRBD1 (6 bases). The germline V gene has CDR1 DFQATT and CDR2 SNEGSKA (reference sequence). V lost 6 bases to trimming and J lost 0 bases, with 12 bases between them. The CDR3 is made up of 13 amino acids. The CDR3 is CSAQTGSSYEQYF. CDR3 nucleotides: TGCAGTGCCCAGACAGGTAGCTCCTACGAGCAGTACTTC.

The chain employs TRBV29-1 and TRBJ1-1; the match to TRBD1 covers 7 bases. Trimming at V came to 5 bases and at J to 11 bases, leaving 14 bases not matched to a gene. Germline V CDR1 and CDR2: SQVTM, ANQGSEA. The length of the CDR3 is 13 residues. CDR3 sequence (DNA): TGCAGCGTTACGCAGTTACAGGGGCTCTACGCTTTCTTT. Amino acid sequence: CSVTQLQGLYAFF.

This clonotype has a count of ten or more. The chain combines TRBV20-1 with TRBJ1-4; TRBD1 is a possible D gene (5 bases). Trimming pared 4 bases from V and 0 bases from J, leaving 9 bases between. CDR1 and CDR2 from the germline V gene are DFQATT and SNEGSKA (reference sequence). This CDR3 region has 14 residues. The CDR3 sequence: CSANQGATNEKLFF. The CDR3 DNA follows: TGCAGTGCTAATCAGGGAGCAACTAATGAAAAACTGTTTTTT.

V and J are TRBV29-1 and TRBJ2-3, with 9 positions matching TRBD1. J lost 0 bases, V lost 2 bases, and 6 bases had no gene match. The germline gives CDR1 SQVTM, CDR2 ANQGSEA. The CDR3 extends over 16 amino acids. CDR3 residues: CSVETGGVISTDTQYF. For the CDR3, the DNA is TGCAGCGTTGAAACAGGGGGCGTGATCAGCACAGATACGCAGTATTTT.

The V and J genes are TRBV15 and TRBJ1-2; D not certain. From germline, CDR1 is LNHNV and CDR2 YYDKDF (reference sequence). V was pared by 9 bases and J by 4 bases, with 21 bases between. This CDR3 has 15 amino acids. The CDR3 here is CATASRGTYGYGYTF. CDR3 coding DNA: TGTGCCACAGCCAGTCGGGGTACCTACGGCTATGGCTACACCTTC. The whole variable domain, filled in from reference TRBV15 and TRBJ1-2, reads DAMVIQNPRYQVTQFGKPVTLSCSQTLNHNVMYWYQQKSSQAPKLLFHYYDKDFNNEADTPDNFQSRRPNTSFCFLDIRSPGLGDTAMYLCATASRGTYGYGYTFGSGTRLTVV.

This clonotype has just a few counts. This sequence joins TRBV11-2 and TRBJ2-5, with 10 bases that match TRBD2. Trimming cost V 2 bases and J 0 bases; bases outside gene matches: 0. CDR3 length equals 15 residues. Germline V gene sequence: CDR1 SGHAT, CDR2 FQNNGV. CDR3 loop: CASSLTSGNQETQYF. The CDR3 DNA is TGTGCCAGCAGCTTAACTAGCGGGAACCAAGAGACCCAGTACTTC. Supplemented by reference TRBV11-2 and TRBJ2-5, the full variable domain reads EAGVAQSPRYKIIEKRQSVAFWCNPISGHATLYWYQQILGQGPKLLIQFQNNGVVDDSQLPKDRFSAERLKGVDSTLKIQPAKLEDSAVYLCASSLTSGNQETQYFGPGTRLLVL.

The V gene is TRBV6-5, the J gene TRBJ2-4; either TRBD1 or TRBD2 may fit D (5 bases each). Germline CDR1 and CDR2: MNHEY and SVGAGI. This CDR3 is built from 17 residues. Trimming left V 1 base short and J 2 bases short, with 15 bases between. The CDR3 region has the DNA TGTGCCAGCAGTTACTTCACAGGACTCGGGACCAAAAACATTCAGTACTTC. Protein: CASSYFTGLGTKNIQYF.

This sequence joins TRBV30 and TRBJ1-1, with D unclear. Germline values: CDR1 GTSNPN, CDR2 SVGIG (reference sequence). This CDR3 spans 13 amino acids. V shed 7 bases and J shed 0 bases, with 12 bases lying between them. In DNA form, the CDR3 reads TGTGCCTATTCAGTCTTTATGAACACTGAAGCTTTCTTT. It yields the protein CAYSVFMNTEAFF.